A single sample gave rise to the 4 T cell receptor beta chains below, sequenced in a study of blood T cell repertoires in COVID-19. Sequencing was performed with immunoSEQ multiplex PCR; in TCRdb, only in-frame clones are kept and a portion is missing. Here the sample spans 200,000 to 250,000 clones, more than 65% being singletons. Input material: peripheral blood. All receptors come from a woman older than 75 with acute or convalescent COVID-19.

Here the CDR3 DNA reads TGCAGCGTTGAACCGGGACAGGGGGATGGCTACACCTTC. The encoded protein is CSVEPGQGDGYTF. The gene calls are TRBV29-1 and TRBJ1-2; 11 bases align to TRBD1. The length of the CDR3 is 13 residues. The junction had 2 bases not matched to a gene; V was cut back by 2 bases and J by 6 bases. Germline V CDR1 and CDR2: SQVTM, ANQGSEA.

The V call is TRBV13, the J call TRBJ2-1; 10 nucleotides agree with TRBD2. Germline V gene sequence: CDR1 PRHDT, CDR2 FYEKMQ (reference sequence). V trimming: 3 bases; J trimming: 12 bases; junction bases outside the gene matches: 11. The CDR3 runs 15 residues. The CDR3 DNA sequence: TGTGCCAGCAGCTTTAGCGGGGGGCCAGGGGGGAGGCAGTTCTTC. Translation: CASSFSGGPGGRQFF.

The gene calls are TRBV28 and TRBJ1-1; D unresolved. Per germline, CDR1 MDHEN and CDR2 SYDVKM. The V end lost 2 bases, the J end lost 4 bases, and 5 bases lay between the germline ends. The CDR3 contains 12 residues. The CDR3 bases are TGTGCCAGCAGTTTAGGGCTCACTGAAGCTTTCTTT. As protein: CASSLGLTEAFF. The full variable domain, in which reference TRBV28 and TRBJ1-1 provide the parts outside the CDR3, is DVKVTQSSRYLVKRTGEKVFLECVQDMDHENMFWYRQDPGLGLRLIYFSYDVKMKEKGDIPEGYSVSREKKERFSLILESASTNQTSMYLCASSLGLTEAFFGQGTRLTVV.

The V call is TRBV5-6, the J call TRBJ2-3; TRBD2 agrees at 7 bases. J lost 0 bases, V lost 4 bases, and 8 bases had no gene match. CDR3 length equals 16 residues. Germline lookup yields CDR1 SGHDT and CDR2 YYEEEE. The CDR3, as DNA: TGTGCCAGCAGCCCGCTGACTAGCAGGAGCACAGATACGCAGTATTTT. This codes for CASSPLTSRSTDTQYF. Variable domain in full (rest from reference TRBV5-6 and TRBJ2-3): DAGVTQSPTHLIKTRGQQVTLRCSPKSGHDTVSWYQQALGQGPQFIFQYYEEEERQRGNFPDRFSGHQFPNYSSELNVNALLLGDSALYLCASSPLTSRSTDTQYFGPGTRLTVL.